This T cell receptor (beta chain) was documented in a study of patients and donors after allogeneic stem cell transplantation. This CDR3 has 16 amino acids. CDR1 and CDR2 (germline): MNHEY, SMNVEV (reference sequence). Unmatched junction bases numbered 10, after V lost 4 bases and J lost 4 bases. TCRdb reprocessed the RT-PCR reads via MiXCR and lists one record per CDR3 protein. The sample has approximately 200,000 distinct CDR3 sequences; roughly 13% are singletons. The chain has TRBV27 and TRBJ1-3; TRBD1 agrees at 7 bases. The sequence derives from a human donor who was either an allogeneic HSCT recipient or a stem cell or donor lymphocyte infusion donor (not recorded which). It is not recorded whose cells these are; they may come from a transplant donor. Sequenced material: blood, either unsorted or a sorted T cell fraction (not recorded which). The CDR3, as DNA: TGTGCCAGCAGTTCCACGACAGGGAGAATCGGAAACACCATATATTTT. Residues: CASSSTTGRIGNTIYF.